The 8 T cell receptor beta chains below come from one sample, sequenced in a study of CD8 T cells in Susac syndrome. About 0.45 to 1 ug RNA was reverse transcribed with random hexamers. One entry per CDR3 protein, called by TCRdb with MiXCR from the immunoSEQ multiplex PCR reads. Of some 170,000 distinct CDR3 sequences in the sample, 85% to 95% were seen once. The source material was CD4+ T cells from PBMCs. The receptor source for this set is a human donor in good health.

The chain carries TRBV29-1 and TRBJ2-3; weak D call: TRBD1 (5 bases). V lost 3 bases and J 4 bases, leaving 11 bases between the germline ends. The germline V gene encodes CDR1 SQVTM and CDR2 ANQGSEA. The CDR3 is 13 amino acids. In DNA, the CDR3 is TGCAGCGTTGATTATCGCAGGGCAGATACGCAGTATTTT. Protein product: CSVDYRRADTQYF.

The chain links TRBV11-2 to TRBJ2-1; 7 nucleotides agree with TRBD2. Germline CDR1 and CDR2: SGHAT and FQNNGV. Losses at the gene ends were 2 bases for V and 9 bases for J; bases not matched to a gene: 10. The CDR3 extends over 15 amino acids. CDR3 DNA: TGTGCCAGCAGCTTACGGGCGCGGGAGACGGGTGAGCAGTTCTTC. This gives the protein CASSLRARETGEQFF.

DNA for the CDR3: TGCAGCGCCGTGCCCCGGGAGGCCACTGAAGCTTTCTTT. Its translation is CSAVPREATEAFF. V and J are TRBV29-1 and TRBJ1-1; D remains unclear. V lost 7 bases and J 4 bases, leaving 16 bases between the germline ends. This CDR3 has 13 residues. Germline V gene sequence: CDR1 SQVTM, CDR2 ANQGSEA.

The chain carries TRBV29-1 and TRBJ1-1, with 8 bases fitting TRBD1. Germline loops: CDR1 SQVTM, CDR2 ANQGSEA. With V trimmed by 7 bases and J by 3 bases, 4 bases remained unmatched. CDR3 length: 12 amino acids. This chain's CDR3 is CSAGGLDTEAFF. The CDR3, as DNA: TGCAGCGCAGGGGGCTTGGACACTGAAGCTTTCTTT.

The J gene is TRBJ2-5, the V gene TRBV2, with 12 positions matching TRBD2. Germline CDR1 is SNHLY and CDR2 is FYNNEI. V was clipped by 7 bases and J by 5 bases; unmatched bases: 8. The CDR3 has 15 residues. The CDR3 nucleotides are TGTGCCAGCACCCGACTAGCGGGAGTAGTGGAGACCCAGTACTTC. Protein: CASTRLAGVVETQYF. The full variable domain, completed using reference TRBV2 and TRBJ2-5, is EPEVTQTPSHQVTQMGQEVILRCVPISNHLYFYWYRQILGQKVEFLVSFYNNEISEKSEIFDDQFSVERPDGSNFTLKIRSTKLEDSAMYFCASTRLAGVVETQYFGPGTRLLVL.

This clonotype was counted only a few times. CDR3 sequence reads: CAWSPGGGYTF. As DNA, the CDR3 is TGTGCCTGGAGTCCCGGGGGCGGCTACACCTTC. The V gene is TRBV30, the J gene TRBJ1-2, with D possibly being TRBD1 (6 bases). The V end was cut by 2 bases, the J end by 8 bases, with 9 bases between. CDR1 is GTSNPN and CDR2 is SVGIG in the germline V gene (reference sequence). This CDR3 is built from 11 residues.

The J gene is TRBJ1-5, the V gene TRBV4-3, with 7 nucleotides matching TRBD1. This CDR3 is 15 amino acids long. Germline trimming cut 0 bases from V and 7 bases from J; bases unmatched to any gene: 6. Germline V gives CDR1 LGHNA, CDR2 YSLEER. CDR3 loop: CASSQETGISQPQHF. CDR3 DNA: TGCGCCAGCAGCCAAGAGACAGGGATTAGCCAGCCCCAGCATTTT.

Here the CDR3 reads CASSPNADTEAFF. DNA for the CDR3: TGTGCCAGCTCACCGAACGCGGACACTGAAGCTTTCTTT. V usage is TRBV18 and J usage is TRBJ1-1; no reliable D call. This CDR3 region has 13 residues. Trimming took off 3 bases at V and 3 bases at J, with 8 bases between the two ends. Germline V gene sequence: CDR1 KGHSH, CDR2 LQKENI.